The clone carrying this T cell receptor (beta chain) was found once. What it binds is unknown. The sample is drawn from a study of T cell responses to AZD1222 COVID-19 vaccine. Whole-study findings and limits: Spike-specific TCR breadth and depth grew following two AZD1222 doses. The CD4 TCRs associated with vaccination extended across spike and predominated at 160-218 and 743-854. Among spike-specific TCRs, nearly half reportedly target unmutated variant regions. Possibly, clonal diversity was underestimated; donors were largely white British and included more females.

V gave up 3 bases and J gave up 5 bases, with 10 bases separating them. CDR3 length: 13 residues. CDR1 is SGHTA, CDR2 FQGNSA, per germline. Only in-frame clones appear in the TCRdb table, and some are missing; sequencing was by immunoSEQ multiplex PCR. The sample includes some 170,000 clones, roughly 91% of them seen just once. The chain couples TRBV7-2 to TRBJ1-2; no reliable D call. The sequence was obtained from an adult who received the MenACWY meningococcal vaccine as a control. The material sequenced was peripheral blood, taken 28 days after the second dose of the MenACWY control vaccine. In DNA form, the CDR3 reads TGTGCCAGCAGCTTTACGACTCCGTATGGCTACACCTTC. This gives the protein CASSFTTPYGYTF.